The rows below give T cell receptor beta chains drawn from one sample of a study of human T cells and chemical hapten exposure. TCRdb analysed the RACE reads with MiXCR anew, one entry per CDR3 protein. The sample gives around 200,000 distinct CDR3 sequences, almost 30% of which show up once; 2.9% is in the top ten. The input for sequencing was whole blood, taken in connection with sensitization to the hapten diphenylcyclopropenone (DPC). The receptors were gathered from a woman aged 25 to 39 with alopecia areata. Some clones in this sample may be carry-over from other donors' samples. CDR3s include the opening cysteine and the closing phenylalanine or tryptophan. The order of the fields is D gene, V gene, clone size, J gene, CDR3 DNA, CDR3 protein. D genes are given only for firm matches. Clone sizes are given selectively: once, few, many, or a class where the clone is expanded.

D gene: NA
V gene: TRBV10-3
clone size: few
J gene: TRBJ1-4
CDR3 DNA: TGTGCCATCAGTCCCGGGATTAATGAAAAACTGTTTTTT
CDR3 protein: CAISPGINEKLFF

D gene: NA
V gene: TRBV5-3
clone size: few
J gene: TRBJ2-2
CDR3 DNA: TGTGCCAGAAGTCGTGTCCACCCCCCCGGGGAGCTGTTTTTT
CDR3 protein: CARSRVHPPGELFF

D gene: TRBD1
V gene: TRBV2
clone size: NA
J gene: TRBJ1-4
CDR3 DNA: TGTGCCAGCAGTGAACAGGGGGGATATGAAAAACTGTTTTTT
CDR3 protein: CASSEQGGYEKLFF

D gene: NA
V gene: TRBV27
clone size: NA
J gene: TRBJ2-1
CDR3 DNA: TGTGCCAGCAGTTTAACACAGGGCCATGGTGAGCAGTTCTTC
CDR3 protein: CASSLTQGHGEQFF

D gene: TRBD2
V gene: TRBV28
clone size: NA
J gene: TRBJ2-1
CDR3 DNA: TGTGCCAGCAGTTTATCGGGACTAGGGCGGGATGAGCAGTTCTTC
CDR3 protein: CASSLSGLGRDEQFF

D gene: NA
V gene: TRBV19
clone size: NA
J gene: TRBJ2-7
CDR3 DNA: TGTGCCAGTAGTGACCGATTAAACTACGAGCAGTACTTC
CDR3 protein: CASSDRLNYEQYF

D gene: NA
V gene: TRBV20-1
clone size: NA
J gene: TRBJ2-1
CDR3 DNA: TGCAGTGCTTCCAAACTAGGGCTCTCCTACAATGAGCAGTTCTTC
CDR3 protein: CSASKLGLSYNEQFF

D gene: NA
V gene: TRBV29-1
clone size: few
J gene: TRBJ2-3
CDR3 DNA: TGCAGCGTTGCTGGGGCGGGGGCCACAGATACGCAGTATTTT
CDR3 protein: CSVAGAGATDTQYF

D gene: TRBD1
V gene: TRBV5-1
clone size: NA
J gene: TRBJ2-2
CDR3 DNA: TGCGCCAGCAGCTTGACGGGACAGGGGGCTGGACGGGAGCTGTTTTTT
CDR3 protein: CASSLTGQGAGRELFF

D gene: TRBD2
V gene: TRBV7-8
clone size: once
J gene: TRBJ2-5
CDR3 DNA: TGTGCCAGCAGCTCCCGCCCAGGGGACCGAGCGGGGGGGAAGACCCAGTACTTC
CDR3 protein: CASSSRPGDRAGGKTQYF

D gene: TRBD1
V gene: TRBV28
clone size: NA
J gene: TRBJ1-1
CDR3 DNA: TGTGCCAGCCAGCAGGGGGCTAGGACTGAAGCTTTCTTT
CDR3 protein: CASQQGARTEAFF

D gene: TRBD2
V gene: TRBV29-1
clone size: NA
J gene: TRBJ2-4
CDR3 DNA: TGCAGCGTTGATCGTTTGGGGGAGGGAAGAGCCAAAAACATTCAGTACTTC
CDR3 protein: CSVDRLGEGRAKNIQYF